These 14 T cell receptor beta chains share one sample of origin, sequenced in a study of cytomegalovirus exposure and HLA in healthy donors (dated by TCRdb to 2016 to 2017). Libraries were built with the immunoSEQ multiplex PCR assay. TCRdb's version of the immuneACCESS table is confined to in-frame rearrangements and falls short of the full clone set. An unresolved V gene accounts for under half of the shortfall where checked; the remainder is of unknown origin. This sample comprises about 140,000 clones, about 80% of them detected only once. The ten largest clones represent 25% to 30% of the sample. The sequencing sample was made of PBMCs. The source is a man aged 25-45 years in good health and CMV-seropositive.

The chain uses TRBV9 and TRBJ2-6; 9 positions agree with TRBD1. The V and J ends lost 4 bases and 0 bases, in that order; junction bases with no gene match: 8. Germline assignment: CDR1 SGDLS and CDR2 YYNGEE. The CDR3 is made up of 18 amino acids. The CDR3 region is CASSPWGQGFSGANVLTF. The CDR3 DNA reads as TGTGCCAGCAGCCCATGGGGACAGGGTTTCTCTGGGGCCAACGTCCTGACTTTC.

The chain couples TRBV29-1 to TRBJ1-2; 7 nucleotides agree with TRBD1. The V and J ends lost 3 bases and 1 base, in that order; junction bases with no gene match: 5. The CDR3 has 14 amino acids. The V gene's germline CDR1 is SQVTM and CDR2 ANQGSEA. This chain's CDR3 is CSVDPQGINYGYTF. Here the CDR3 DNA reads TGCAGCGTTGATCCACAGGGGATTAACTATGGCTACACCTTC.

This rearrangement joins TRBV27 to TRBJ1-2; 7 positions agree with TRBD1. The CDR3 loop spans 16 amino acids. The V segment lost 4 bases and the J segment 4 bases; nucleotides outside the gene matches: 12. The germline gives CDR1 MNHEY, CDR2 SMNVEV (reference sequence). The DNA of the CDR3 is TGTGCCAGCAGTTCCATACCAGGAGGGGGCTCCTATGGCTACACCTTC. Translating gives CASSSIPGGGSYGYTF.

The genes are TRBV10-1 and TRBJ2-7, with D perhaps TRBD1 (6 bases). Trimming removed 2 bases at V and 3 bases at J, with 14 bases between. The CDR3 runs 15 residues. The germline CDR1 and CDR2 sequences are WNHNN and SYGVQD (reference sequence). CDR3 residues: CASSEGQKIGYEQYF. For the CDR3, the DNA is TGCGCCAGCAGTGAGGGACAGAAGATCGGCTACGAGCAGTACTTC.

This chain joins TRBV18 and TRBJ1-2; no reliable D call. The CDR3 consists of 15 residues. Trimming took 1 base from V and 7 from J, leaving 16 bases between them. Germline V CDR1 and CDR2: KGHSH, LQKENI. As DNA, the CDR3 is TGTGCCAGCTCACCACGGTCAGGCAGCCTGGGTGGCTACACCTTC. Its protein is CASSPRSGSLGGYTF.

The chain combines TRBV5-1 with TRBJ2-1; 8 bases map to TRBD2. The junction had 10 bases not matched to a gene; V was cut back by 6 bases and J by 5 bases. Germline loops: CDR1 SGHRS, CDR2 YFSETQ. This CDR3 is 15 amino acids long. The CDR3 region has the DNA TGCGCCAGCACCCTCCTCGCGGGAGGAGACAATGAGCAGTTCTTC. It codes for CASTLLAGGDNEQFF.

This chain connects TRBV5-1 to TRBJ2-1; D not resolved. The CDR3 sequence is 15 residues long. The V and J ends lost 2 bases and 1 base respectively, with 10 bases between them. Germline CDR1 and CDR2: SGHRS and YFSETQ. CDR3 DNA: TGCGCCAGCAGCTTCGATCCGGGTTCCTACAATGAGCAGTTCTTC. This encodes CASSFDPGSYNEQFF.

CDR3 bases: TGTGCCAGCAGCTTCGGACTAGCCCCATGGTACAATGAGCAGTTCTTC. Its translation: CASSFGLAPWYNEQFF. The chain uses TRBV7-2 and TRBJ2-1; 8 bases align to TRBD2. The germline V gene encodes CDR1 SGHTA and CDR2 FQGNSA. The V gene end was trimmed by 3 bases and the J gene end by 4 bases; junction bases not matched to a gene: 8. This CDR3 contains 16 residues.

V is TRBV12-5 and J is TRBJ1-1; 10 nucleotides align to TRBD1. V trimming: 5 bases; J trimming: 4 bases; junction bases outside the gene matches: 4. The CDR3 runs to 14 residues. The V gene's germline CDR1 is LGHNT and CDR2 FRNRAP. The CDR3 is CASGPRTGGTEAFF. CDR3 DNA: TGTGCTAGTGGTCCCAGGACAGGGGGCACTGAAGCTTTCTTT. The entire variable domain, with the rest obtained from reference TRBV12-5 and TRBJ1-1, is as follows: DARVTQTPRHKVTEMGQEVTMRCQPILGHNTVFWYRQTMMQGLELLAYFRNRAPLDDSGMPKDRFSAEMPDATLATLKIQPSEPRDSAVYFCASGPRTGGTEAFFGQGTRLTVV.

This clone has just one count. The J gene is TRBJ2-5, the V gene TRBV18; D may be TRBD1 (5 bases). The V and J ends lost 3 bases and 1 base respectively, with 6 bases between them. CDR3 length: 13 residues. Per the germline V gene, CDR1 is KGHSH and CDR2 is LQKENI. The CDR3 nucleotides read TGTGCCAGCTCACCGCAGGGCCAAGAGACCCAGTACTTC. It encodes CASSPQGQETQYF.

The chain couples TRBV30 to TRBJ2-5; 8 bases are shared with TRBD1. The V gene end was trimmed by 6 bases and the J gene end by 4 bases; junction bases not matched to a gene: 4. The CDR3 totals 12 residues. CDR1 GTSNPN and CDR2 SVGIG come from the germline V gene (reference sequence). Written as DNA, the CDR3 is TGTGCCTGTGACAGGGGAGGAGAGACCCAGTACTTC. Its protein is CACDRGGETQYF.

The chain couples TRBV5-4 to TRBJ1-2; weak D call: TRBD1 (6 bases). V gave up 5 bases and J gave up 2 bases, with 10 bases separating them. Germline CDR1 is SGHNT and CDR2 is YYREEE (reference sequence). The CDR3 has 13 amino acids. The CDR3 is CASRFTGNYGYTF. CDR3 DNA sequence: TGTGCCAGCAGATTCACAGGGAACTATGGCTACACCTTC.

The chain links TRBV5-1 to TRBJ1-1; tentatively, D is TRBD1 (6 bases). V lost 4 bases, J lost 1 base, and 14 bases lay in between. The V gene's germline CDR1 is SGHRS and CDR2 YFSETQ. The CDR3 contains 15 residues. The CDR3 coding sequence is TGCGCCAGCAGCCGTGACGGACAGACGAACACTGAAGCTTTCTTT. Encoded protein: CASSRDGQTNTEAFF. Full variable domain (rest looked up from reference TRBV5-1 and TRBJ1-1): KAGVTQTPRYLIKTRGQQVTLSCSPISGHRSVSWYQQTPGQGLQFLFEYFSETQRNKGNFPGRFSGRQFSNSRSEMNVSTLELGDSALYLCASSRDGQTNTEAFFGQGTRLTVV.

The genes are TRBV10-3 and TRBJ1-1; 8 nucleotides agree with TRBD1. V was clipped by 3 bases and J by 0 bases; unmatched bases: 3. CDR3 length: 15 amino acids. Germline CDR1 reads ENHRY; CDR2 reads SYGVKD. The CDR3 coding sequence is TGTGCCATCAGTGAAACAGGGGGATTGAACACTGAAGCTTTCTTT. Its translation: CAISETGGLNTEAFF.